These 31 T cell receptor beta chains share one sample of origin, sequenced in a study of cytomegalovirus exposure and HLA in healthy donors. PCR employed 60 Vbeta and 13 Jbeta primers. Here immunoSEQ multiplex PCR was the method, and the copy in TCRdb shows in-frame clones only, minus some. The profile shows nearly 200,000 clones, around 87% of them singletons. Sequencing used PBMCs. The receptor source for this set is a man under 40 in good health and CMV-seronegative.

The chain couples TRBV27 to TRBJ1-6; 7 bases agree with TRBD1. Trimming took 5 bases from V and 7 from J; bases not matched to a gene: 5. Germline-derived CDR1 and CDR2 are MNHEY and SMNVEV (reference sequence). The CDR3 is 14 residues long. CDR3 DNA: TGTGCCAGCAGTATACAGGGGACCAATTCACCCCTCCACTTT. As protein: CASSIQGTNSPLHF.

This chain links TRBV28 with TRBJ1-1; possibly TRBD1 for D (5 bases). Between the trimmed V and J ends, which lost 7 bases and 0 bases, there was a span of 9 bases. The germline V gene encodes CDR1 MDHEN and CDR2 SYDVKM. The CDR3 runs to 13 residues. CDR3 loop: CASIRQMNTEAFF. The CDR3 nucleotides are TGTGCCAGCATTAGACAGATGAACACTGAAGCTTTCTTT.

In DNA form, the CDR3 reads TGTGCCAGCAGCTCCGGACTAGCGGGGCGATACGAGCAGTACTTC. This encodes CASSSGLAGRYEQYF. The chain has TRBV7-9 and TRBJ2-5; 12 bases fit TRBD2. Judging by the DNA end, TRBJ2-7 fits better; the J call may be wrong. Germline CDR1 reads SEHNR; CDR2 reads FQNEAQ (reference sequence). This CDR3 has 15 amino acids.

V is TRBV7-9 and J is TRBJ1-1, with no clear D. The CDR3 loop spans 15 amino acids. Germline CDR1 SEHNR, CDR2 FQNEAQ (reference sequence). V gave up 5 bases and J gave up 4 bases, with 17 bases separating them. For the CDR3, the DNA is TGTGCCAGCAGCCCGACTAGTGAGGCTCTCACTGAAGCTTTCTTT. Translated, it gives CASSPTSEALTEAFF.

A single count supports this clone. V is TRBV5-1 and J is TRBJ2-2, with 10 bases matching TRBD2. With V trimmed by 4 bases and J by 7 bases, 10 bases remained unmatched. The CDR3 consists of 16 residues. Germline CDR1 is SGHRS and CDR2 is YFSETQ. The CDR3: CASSLTSGVDGGELFF. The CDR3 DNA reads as TGCGCCAGCAGCCTTACTAGCGGGGTGGACGGCGGGGAGCTGTTTTTT.

Here the CDR3 DNA reads TGTGCCAGCAGACAAAATATGGGCGCCGGGACCCAGTACTTC. It is translated as CASRQNMGAGTQYF. The chain couples TRBV4-2 to TRBJ2-5, with unresolved D. V was trimmed by 6 bases and J by 7 bases, leaving 18 bases between them. The CDR3 has 14 amino acids. CDR1 LGHNA and CDR2 YNFKEQ come from the germline V gene.

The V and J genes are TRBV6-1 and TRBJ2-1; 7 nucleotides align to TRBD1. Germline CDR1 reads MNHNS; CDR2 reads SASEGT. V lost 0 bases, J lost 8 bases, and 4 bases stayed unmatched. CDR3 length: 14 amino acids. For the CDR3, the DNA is TGTGCCAGCAGTGAAGCCGACAGGGACCATGAGCAGTTCTTC. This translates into CASSEADRDHEQFF.

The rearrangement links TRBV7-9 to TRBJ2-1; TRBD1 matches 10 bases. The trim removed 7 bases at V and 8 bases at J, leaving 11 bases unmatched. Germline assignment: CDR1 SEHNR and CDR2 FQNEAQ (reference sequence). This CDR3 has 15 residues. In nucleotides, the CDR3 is TGTGCCAGCACCCTCGACAGGGGGCAAACCGATGAGCAGTTCTTC. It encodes CASTLDRGQTDEQFF.

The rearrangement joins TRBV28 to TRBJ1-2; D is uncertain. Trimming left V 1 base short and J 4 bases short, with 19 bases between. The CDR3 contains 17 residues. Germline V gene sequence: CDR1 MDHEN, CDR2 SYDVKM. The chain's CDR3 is CASSLFDTLPGSYGYTF. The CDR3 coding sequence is TGTGCCAGCAGTTTATTCGACACCCTCCCGGGGAGCTATGGCTACACCTTC.

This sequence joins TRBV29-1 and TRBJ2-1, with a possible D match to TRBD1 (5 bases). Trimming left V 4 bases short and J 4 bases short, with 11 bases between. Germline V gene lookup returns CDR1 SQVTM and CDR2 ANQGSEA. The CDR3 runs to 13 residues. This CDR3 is CSVVGRSYNEQFF. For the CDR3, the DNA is TGCAGCGTTGTGGGGCGGTCGTACAATGAGCAGTTCTTC.

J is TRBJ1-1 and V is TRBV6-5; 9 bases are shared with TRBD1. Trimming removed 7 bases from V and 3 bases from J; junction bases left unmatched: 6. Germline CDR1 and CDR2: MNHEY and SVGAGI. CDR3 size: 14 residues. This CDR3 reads CASNKRTGDTEAFF. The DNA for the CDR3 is TGTGCCAGCAACAAAAGGACAGGGGACACTGAAGCTTTCTTT.

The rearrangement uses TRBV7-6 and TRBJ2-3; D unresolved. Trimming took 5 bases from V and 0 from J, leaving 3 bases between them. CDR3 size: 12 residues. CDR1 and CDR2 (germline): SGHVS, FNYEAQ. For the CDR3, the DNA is TGTGCCAGCAGCCAAAGCACAGATACGCAGTATTTT. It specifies CASSQSTDTQYF.

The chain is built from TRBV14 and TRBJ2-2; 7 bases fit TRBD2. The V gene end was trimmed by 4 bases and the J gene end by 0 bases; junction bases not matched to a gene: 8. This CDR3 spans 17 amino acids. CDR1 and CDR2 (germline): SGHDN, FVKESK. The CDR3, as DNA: TGTGCCAGCAGCCCCCCCGGGCTAGCGGCGAACACCGGGGAGCTGTTTTTT. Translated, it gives CASSPPGLAANTGELFF.

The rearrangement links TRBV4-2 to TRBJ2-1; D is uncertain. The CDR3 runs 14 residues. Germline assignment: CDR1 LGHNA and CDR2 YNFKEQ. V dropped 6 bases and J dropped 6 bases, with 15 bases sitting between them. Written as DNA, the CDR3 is TGTGCCAGCAGAGCGACCATTCTTTCCAATGAGCAGTTCTTC. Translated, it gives CASRATILSNEQFF.

As DNA, the CDR3 is TGTGCCAGCAGCCCACTGCGGGGGGGCCAATATACGCAGTATTTT. Its protein is CASSPLRGGQYTQYF. The genes are TRBV7-8 and TRBJ2-3; TRBD2 matches at 9 bases. The CDR3 totals 15 residues. The junction had 10 bases not matched to a gene; V was cut back by 5 bases and J by 7 bases. Germline V gives CDR1 SGHVS, CDR2 FQNEAQ.

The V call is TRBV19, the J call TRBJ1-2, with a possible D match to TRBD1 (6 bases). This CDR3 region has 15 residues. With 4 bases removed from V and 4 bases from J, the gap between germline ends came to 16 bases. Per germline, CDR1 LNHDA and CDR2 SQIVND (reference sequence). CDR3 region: CASSTPGEERYGYTF. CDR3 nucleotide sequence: TGTGCCAGTAGTACGCCAGGGGAAGAGCGCTATGGCTACACCTTC.

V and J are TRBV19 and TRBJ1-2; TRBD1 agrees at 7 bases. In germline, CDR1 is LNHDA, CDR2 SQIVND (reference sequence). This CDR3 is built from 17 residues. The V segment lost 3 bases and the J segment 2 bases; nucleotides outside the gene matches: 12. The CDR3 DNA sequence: TGTGCCAGTAGTATTTTGAGTGGACAGGCTGGAAACTATGGCTACACCTTC. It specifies CASSILSGQAGNYGYTF.

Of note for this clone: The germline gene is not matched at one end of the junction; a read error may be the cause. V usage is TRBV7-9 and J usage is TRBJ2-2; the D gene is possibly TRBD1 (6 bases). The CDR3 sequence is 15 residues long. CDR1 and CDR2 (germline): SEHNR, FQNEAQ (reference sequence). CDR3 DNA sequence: TGTTCCAGCAGCTTAACAGGGTTTAACACCGGGGAGCTGTTTTTT. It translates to CSSSLTGFNTGELFF.

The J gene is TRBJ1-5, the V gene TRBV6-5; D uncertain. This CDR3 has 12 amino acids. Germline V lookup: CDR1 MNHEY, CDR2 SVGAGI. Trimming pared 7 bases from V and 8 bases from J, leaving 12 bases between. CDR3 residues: CASTTGREPQHF. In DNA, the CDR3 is TGTGCCAGCACCACCGGGAGGGAGCCCCAGCATTTT.

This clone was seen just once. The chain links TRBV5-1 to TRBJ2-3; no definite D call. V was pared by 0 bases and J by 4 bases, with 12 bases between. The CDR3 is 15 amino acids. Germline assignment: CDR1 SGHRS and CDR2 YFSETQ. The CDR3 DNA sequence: TGCGCCAGCAGCTTGGGAGGCCTTAGCTCAGATACGCAGTATTTT. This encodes CASSLGGLSSDTQYF.

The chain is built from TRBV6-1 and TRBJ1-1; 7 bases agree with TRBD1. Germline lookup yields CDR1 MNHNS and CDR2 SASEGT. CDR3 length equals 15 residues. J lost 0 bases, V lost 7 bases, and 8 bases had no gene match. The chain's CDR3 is CASTYRGPMNTEAFF. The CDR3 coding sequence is TGTGCCAGCACCTACAGGGGCCCAATGAACACTGAAGCTTTCTTT.

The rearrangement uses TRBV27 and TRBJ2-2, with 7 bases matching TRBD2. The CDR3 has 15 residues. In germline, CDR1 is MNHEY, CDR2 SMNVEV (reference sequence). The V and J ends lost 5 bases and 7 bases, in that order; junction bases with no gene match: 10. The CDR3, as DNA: TGTGCCAGCAGTCTTATCTGGGGGGGTGACGGGGAGCTGTTTTTT. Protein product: CASSLIWGGDGELFF.

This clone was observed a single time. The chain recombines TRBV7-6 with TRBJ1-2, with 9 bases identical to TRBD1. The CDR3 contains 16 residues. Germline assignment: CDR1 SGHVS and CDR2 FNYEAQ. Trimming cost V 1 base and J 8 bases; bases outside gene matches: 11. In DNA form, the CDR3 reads TGTGCCAGCAGCTTAGAGGGGTCGGCCGGGACAGGGGGCTACACCTTC. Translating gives CASSLEGSAGTGGYTF.

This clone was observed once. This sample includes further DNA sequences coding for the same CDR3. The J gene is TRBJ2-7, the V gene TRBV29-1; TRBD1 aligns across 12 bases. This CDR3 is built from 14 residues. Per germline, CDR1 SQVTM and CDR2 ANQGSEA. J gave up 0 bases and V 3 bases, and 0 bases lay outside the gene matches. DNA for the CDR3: TGCAGCGTTGAGGGACAGGGGGCCTCCTACGAGCAGTACTTC. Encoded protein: CSVEGQGASYEQYF.

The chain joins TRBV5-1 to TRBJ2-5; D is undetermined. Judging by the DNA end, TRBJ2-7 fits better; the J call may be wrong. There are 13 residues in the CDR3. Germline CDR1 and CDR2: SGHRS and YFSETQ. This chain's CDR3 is CASSLAARSEQYF. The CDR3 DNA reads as TGCGCCAGCAGCTTGGCAGCGAGGTCCGAGCAGTACTTC.

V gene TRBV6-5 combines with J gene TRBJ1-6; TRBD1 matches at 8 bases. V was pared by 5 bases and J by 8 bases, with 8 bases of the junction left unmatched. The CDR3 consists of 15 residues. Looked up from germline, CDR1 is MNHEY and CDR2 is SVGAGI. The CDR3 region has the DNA TGTGCCAGCAGTAACCTACAGGGGGAAGATTCACCCCTCCACTTT. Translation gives CASSNLQGEDSPLHF.

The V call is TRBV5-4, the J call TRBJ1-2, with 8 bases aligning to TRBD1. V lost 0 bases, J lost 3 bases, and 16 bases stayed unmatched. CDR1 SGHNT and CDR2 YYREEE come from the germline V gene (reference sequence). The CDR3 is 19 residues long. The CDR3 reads CASSLAWTGNSKSDYGYTF. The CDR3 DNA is TGTGCCAGCAGCTTGGCCTGGACAGGGAATAGTAAATCGGACTATGGCTACACCTTC.

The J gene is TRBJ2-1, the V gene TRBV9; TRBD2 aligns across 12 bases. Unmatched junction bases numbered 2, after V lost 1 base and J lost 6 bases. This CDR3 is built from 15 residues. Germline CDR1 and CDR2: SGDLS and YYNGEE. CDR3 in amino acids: CASSVSSGGVNEQFF. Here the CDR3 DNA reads TGTGCCAGCAGCGTATCTAGCGGGGGGGTCAATGAGCAGTTCTTC.

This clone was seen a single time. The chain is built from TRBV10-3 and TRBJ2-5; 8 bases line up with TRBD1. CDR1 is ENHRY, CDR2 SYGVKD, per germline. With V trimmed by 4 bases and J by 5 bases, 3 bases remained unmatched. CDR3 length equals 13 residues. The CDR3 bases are TGTGCCATCAGTGCCCGACAGGGGGAGACCCAGTACTTC. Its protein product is CAISARQGETQYF.

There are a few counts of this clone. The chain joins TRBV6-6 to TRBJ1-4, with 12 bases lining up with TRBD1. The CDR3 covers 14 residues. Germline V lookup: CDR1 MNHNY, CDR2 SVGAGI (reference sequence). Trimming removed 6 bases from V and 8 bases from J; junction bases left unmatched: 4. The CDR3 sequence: CASRSGTGGEKLFF. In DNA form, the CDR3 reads TGTGCCAGCAGATCCGGGACAGGGGGCGAAAAACTGTTTTTT.

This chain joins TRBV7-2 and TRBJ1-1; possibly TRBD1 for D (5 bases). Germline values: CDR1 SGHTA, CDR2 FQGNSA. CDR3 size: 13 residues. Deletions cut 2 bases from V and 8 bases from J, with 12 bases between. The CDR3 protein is CASSLTGPSEAFF. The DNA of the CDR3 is TGTGCCAGCAGCTTAACAGGTCCCTCCGAAGCTTTCTTT.